This T cell receptor (beta chain) was identified in a study of blood T cell repertoires in COVID-19. The assay was immunoSEQ multiplex PCR, and TCRdb's table has in-frame clones only and misses some. This table holds 290,000 or so clones, 90% found once. The receptor's source is a young woman with acute COVID-19. The sequencing input was PBMCs or T cells enriched from blood (not recorded which).

In DNA form, the CDR3 reads TGCAGCGTGAGGGAAGAGACCCAGTACTTC. Residues: CSVREETQYF. This chain links TRBV29-1 with TRBJ2-5; D is perhaps TRBD2 (5 bases). In germline, CDR1 is SQVTM, CDR2 ANQGSEA. The length of the CDR3 is 10 residues. The V gene lost 6 bases and the J gene lost 3 bases, with 5 bases spanning the gap.